A selection of T cell receptor beta chains follows, all from one sample in a study of T cells in Graves' hyperthyroidism and ophthalmopathy. TCRdb used MiXCR to reprocess the multiplex PCR reads, holding one entry per CDR3 protein. The sample holds hundreds of thousands of distinct CDR3 sequences, about 14% seen once. Input material: blood. These receptors were collected from a woman in her 50s with Graves' ophthalmopathy. CDR3s include the opening cysteine and the closing phenylalanine or tryptophan. A D gene is named only where the DNA matches it firmly. The size field is filled for only some rows; it gives once, few, many or a size class.

v_call	clone_size	j_call	d_call	cdr3_aa	cdr3_nt
TRBV10-3	NA	TRBJ2-2	TRBD2	CAISESRLAGNTGELFF	TGTGCCATCAGTGAGTCGCGGCTAGCGGGAAACACCGGGGAGCTGTTTTTT
TRBV28	many	TRBJ2-5	TRBD2	CASSLTSGIQETQYF	TGTGCCAGCAGCCTGACTAGCGGGATACAAGAGACCCAGTACTTC
TRBV11-3	many	TRBJ1-2	NA	CASSLVTGWATNYGYTF	TGTGCCAGCAGCTTAGTGACAGGATGGGCAACTAACTATGGCTACACCTTC
TRBV27	NA	TRBJ1-6	TRBD1	CASSLFSGQGALGSNSPLHF	TGTGCCAGCAGTTTATTCTCGGGACAGGGGGCATTGGGTTCGAATTCACCCCTCCACTTT
TRBV12-3/TRBV12-4	many	TRBJ2-3	TRBD2	CASSSGLAGFDTQYF	TGTGCCAGCAGCTCAGGACTAGCGGGCTTTGATACGCAGTATTTT
TRBV12-5	few	TRBJ1-3	NA	CASGLVKGSGNTIYF	TGTGCTAGTGGTTTGGTCAAGGGCTCTGGAAACACCATATATTTT
TRBV6-5	NA	TRBJ1-3	TRBD1	CASSYPSTGHPGNTIYF	TGTGCCAGCAGTTACCCGTCGACAGGGCATCCTGGAAACACCATATATTTT
TRBV7-9	many	TRBJ2-7	NA	CASSLLEGQLEYEQYF	TGTGCCAGCAGCTTATTAGAGGGCCAACTAGAATACGAGCAGTACTTC
TRBV4-3	many	TRBJ1-1	NA	CASSQYPAMNTEAFF	TGCGCCAGCAGCCAATACCCGGCTATGAACACTGAAGCTTTCTTT
TRBV5-4	NA	TRBJ1-6	NA	CASSLGGAVVNNSPLHF	TGTGCCAGCAGCTTGGGCGGGGCCGTCGTTAATAATTCACCCCTCCACTTT
TRBV3-1	many	TRBJ2-5	NA	CASSQGVLASQETQYF	TGTGCCAGCAGCCAAGGAGTCCTAGCGAGTCAAGAGACCCAGTACTTC
TRBV20-1	few	TRBJ2-7	TRBD2	CSAPRGAGGTYEQYF	TGCAGTGCCCCTAGGGGGGCGGGAGGGACCTACGAGCAGTACTTC
TRBV20-1	NA	TRBJ2-5	NA	CSARDHRDPRETQYF	TGCAGTGCTAGAGATCATCGGGATCCTAGAGAGACCCAGTACTTC
TRBV12-3/TRBV12-4	many	TRBJ1-1	NA	CANKYGENTEAFF	TGTGCCAACAAATACGGGGAGAACACTGAAGCTTTCTTT
TRBV18	many	TRBJ2-5	NA	CASSAIQETQYF	TGTGCCAGCTCAGCAATCCAAGAGACCCAGTACTTC
TRBV11-2	many	TRBJ2-1	TRBD2	CASQDRTSGRAGEQFF	TGTGCCAGCCAAGACCGGACTAGCGGGAGGGCCGGTGAGCAGTTCTTC
TRBV5-1	few	TRBJ2-3	NA	CASSIRTDTQYF	TGCGCCAGCAGCATTAGAACAGATACGCAGTATTTT
TRBV5-1	many	TRBJ1-2	TRBD1	CASSLAGQGAGGYTF	TGCGCCAGCAGCTTGGCGGGACAGGGGGCTGGAGGCTACACCTTC
TRBV18	many	TRBJ2-2	TRBD1	CASSPGTGDTGELFF	TGTGCCAGCTCACCAGGGACAGGGGACACCGGGGAGCTGTTTTTT
TRBV5-8	many	TRBJ2-7	TRBD1	CASSVGQGRGEQYF	TGTGCCAGCAGCGTGGGACAGGGGAGAGGCGAGCAGTACTTC
TRBV7-9	many	TRBJ2-1	NA	CASSQPGTPYNEQFF	TGTGCCAGTAGTCAACCCGGGACACCCTACAATGAGCAGTTCTTC
TRBV28	many	TRBJ2-1	TRBD2	CASRPGTSSYNEQFF	TGTGCCAGCAGACCCGGGACTAGCTCCTACAATGAGCAGTTCTTC
TRBV10-3	many	TRBJ1-1	NA	CAISDNRANTEAFF	TGTGCCATCAGTGATAACAGGGCGAACACTGAAGCTTTCTTT
TRBV27	many	TRBJ2-7	TRBD1	CASSLSTGEEVFEQYF	TGTGCCAGCAGTTTGTCGACAGGGGAAGAGGTGTTCGAGCAGTACTTC
TRBV7-9	many	TRBJ1-1	NA	CASSLGGVTEAFF	TGTGCCAGCAGCTTAGGGGGGGTCACTGAAGCTTTCTTT
TRBV6-1	NA	TRBJ2-3	NA	CASRAGPSTDTQYF	TGTGCCAGCAGGGCGGGACCTAGCACAGATACGCAGTATTTT
TRBV27	many	TRBJ1-2	NA	CASSLFPTENYGYTF	TGTGCCAGCAGTTTATTTCCGACAGAAAACTATGGCTACACCTTC
TRBV28	many	TRBJ2-7	NA	CASSLLTSSMMAVYEQYF	TGTGCCAGCAGTTTGTTAACATCTAGTATGATGGCGGTGTACGAGCAGTACTTC
TRBV6-5	few	TRBJ1-6	NA	CASSYSTGSNSPLHF	TGTGCCAGCAGTTACTCGACGGGTAGCAATTCACCCCTCCACTTT
TRBV2	many	TRBJ1-5	NA	CASSPRPPLNQPQHF	TGTGCCAGCAGTCCCCGCCCGCCGCTCAATCAGCCCCAGCATTTT
TRBV18	many	TRBJ2-2	TRBD1	CASSGGQANTGELFF	TGTGCCAGCTCTGGGGGACAGGCGAACACCGGGGAGCTGTTTTTT
TRBV3-1	many	TRBJ2-2	NA	CASSHILDGELFF	TGTGCCAGCAGCCACATTTTGGACGGGGAGCTGTTTTTT
TRBV20-1	many	TRBJ2-1	TRBD2	CSAIGLAGTYNEQFF	TGCAGTGCTATCGGACTAGCGGGGACCTACAATGAGCAGTTCTTC
TRBV7-9	many	TRBJ2-3	TRBD2	CASSSLAGVADTQYF	TGTGCCAGCAGCTCACTAGCGGGAGTTGCAGATACGCAGTATTTT
TRBV7-2	NA	TRBJ1-1	NA	CASSLGWNTEALF	TGTGCCAGCAGCTTGGGGTGGAACACTGAAGCTTTATTT
TRBV10-3	few	TRBJ1-2	NA	CAISTDSRDYGYTF	TGTGCCATCAGTACAGACAGTCGGGACTATGGCTACACCTTC
TRBV7-8	many	TRBJ2-5	NA	CANISGSRGETQYF	TGTGCCAATATATCCGGGAGTAGGGGCGAGACCCAGTACTTC
TRBV7-9	many	TRBJ1-5	NA	CASSLGVGEISNQPQHF	TGTGCCAGCAGCTTAGGAGTAGGAGAAATTAGCAATCAGCCCCAGCATTTT
TRBV7-8	NA	TRBJ1-1	NA	CASSLFLGGAGNTEAFF	TGTGCCAGCAGCTTATTCCTCGGGGGGGCGGGGAACACTGAAGCTTTCTTT
TRBV5-1	NA	TRBJ2-7	TRBD1	CASSQQGAPYEQYF	TGCGCCAGCAGCCAACAGGGGGCTCCCTACGAGCAGTACTTC
TRBV5-1	many	TRBJ2-1	NA	CASSLEGEQFF	TGCGCCAGCAGCTTGGAGGGGGAGCAGTTCTTC
TRBV11-2	many	TRBJ1-2	TRBD1	CASSPRTGFYGYTF	TGTGCCAGCAGCCCACGGACAGGGTTCTATGGCTACACCTTC
TRBV14	many	TRBJ2-1	NA	CASSQEASYNEQFF	TGTGCCAGCAGCCAAGAGGCTAGCTACAATGAGCAGTTCTTC
TRBV12-3/TRBV12-4	few	TRBJ1-1	NA	CASSLSGGSPTEAFF	TGTGCCAGCAGTTTAAGCGGTGGATCACCCACTGAAGCTTTCTTT
TRBV5-4	many	TRBJ1-2	NA	CASSSLRDGYTF	TGTGCCAGCAGCTCCCTTAGGGATGGCTACACCTTC
TRBV9	NA	TRBJ2-1	NA	CASSSAAQTYNEQFF	TGTGCCAGCAGCTCGGCCGCCCAGACCTACAATGAGCAGTTCTTC
TRBV12-3/TRBV12-4	many	TRBJ2-5	NA	CASSVGVLIGAETQYF	TGTGCCAGCAGTGTCGGGGTCCTGATAGGGGCAGAGACCCAGTACTTC
TRBV7-2	many	TRBJ2-3	TRBD1	CASSFDRGSTDTQYF	TGTGCCAGCAGCTTCGACAGGGGAAGCACAGATACGCAGTATTTT
TRBV7-6	NA	TRBJ2-2	TRBD2	CASRHTSGLNTGELFF	TGTGCCAGCAGGCATACTAGCGGGTTGAACACCGGGGAGCTGTTTTTT
TRBV14	many	TRBJ2-5	TRBD1	CASSQDHWTGWTQYF	TGTGCCAGCAGCCAAGATCACTGGACAGGGTGGACCCAGTACTTC
TRBV28	many	TRBJ2-7	NA	CASRLGVREQYF	TGTGCCAGCAGGTTAGGAGTAAGGGAGCAGTACTTC
TRBV3-1	many	TRBJ1-2	TRBD1	CASSHWTGLYGYTF	TGTGCCAGCAGCCATTGGACAGGACTCTATGGCTACACCTTC
TRBV5-4	few	TRBJ2-3	NA	CASSLYQDTQYF	TGTGCCAGCAGCTTGTATCAAGATACGCAGTATTTT
TRBV14	few	TRBJ2-3	TRBD2	CASSQTSGSFDTQYF	TGTGCCAGCAGCCAAACTAGCGGGAGTTTTGATACGCAGTATTTT
TRBV5-1	NA	TRBJ2-5	TRBD2	CASSFGTGTKGETQYF	TGCGCCAGCAGCTTTGGCACCGGGACTAAGGGAGAGACCCAGTACTTC